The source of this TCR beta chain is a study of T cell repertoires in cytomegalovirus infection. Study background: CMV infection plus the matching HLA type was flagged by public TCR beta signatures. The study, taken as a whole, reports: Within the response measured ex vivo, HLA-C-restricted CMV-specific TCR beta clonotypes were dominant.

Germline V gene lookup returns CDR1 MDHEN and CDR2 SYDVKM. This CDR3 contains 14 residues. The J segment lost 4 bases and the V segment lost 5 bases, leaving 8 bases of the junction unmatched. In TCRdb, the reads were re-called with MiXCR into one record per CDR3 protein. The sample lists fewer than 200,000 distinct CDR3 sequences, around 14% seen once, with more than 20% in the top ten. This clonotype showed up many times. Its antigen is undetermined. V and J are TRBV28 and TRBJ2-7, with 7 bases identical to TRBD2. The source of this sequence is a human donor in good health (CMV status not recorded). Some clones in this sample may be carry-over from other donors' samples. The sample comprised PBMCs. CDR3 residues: CASSKRTSWYEQYF. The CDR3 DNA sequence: TGTGCCAGCAGTAAACGGACTAGTTGGTACGAGCAGTACTTC.